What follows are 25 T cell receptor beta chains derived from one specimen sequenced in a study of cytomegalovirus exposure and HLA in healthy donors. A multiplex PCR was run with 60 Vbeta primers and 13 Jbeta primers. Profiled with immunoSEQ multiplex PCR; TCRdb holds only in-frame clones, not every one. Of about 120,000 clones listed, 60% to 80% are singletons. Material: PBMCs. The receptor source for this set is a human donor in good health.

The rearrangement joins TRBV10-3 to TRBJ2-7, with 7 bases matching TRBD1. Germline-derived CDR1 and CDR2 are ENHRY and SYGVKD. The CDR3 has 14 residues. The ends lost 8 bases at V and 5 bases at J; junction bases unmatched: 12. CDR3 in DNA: TGTGCCATCTCACGTACGGGACAGTTCGACGAGCAGTACTTC. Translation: CAISRTGQFDEQYF.

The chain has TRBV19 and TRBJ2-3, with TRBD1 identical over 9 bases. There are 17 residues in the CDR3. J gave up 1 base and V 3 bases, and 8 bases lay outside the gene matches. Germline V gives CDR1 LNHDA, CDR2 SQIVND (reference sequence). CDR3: CASSIGQGNTRTDTQYF. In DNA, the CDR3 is TGTGCCAGTAGTATCGGACAGGGGAATACTCGCACAGATACGCAGTATTTT.

The chain's CDR3 is CASSVNGVDTGELFF. CDR3 DNA: TGTGCCAGCAGCGTGAACGGGGTTGACACCGGGGAGCTGTTTTTT. The chain joins TRBV9 to TRBJ2-2; a weak D match, TRBD2 (5 bases). The CDR3 is made up of 15 amino acids. CDR1 is SGDLS, CDR2 YYNGEE, per germline. Trimming pared 2 bases from V and 3 bases from J, leaving 11 bases between.

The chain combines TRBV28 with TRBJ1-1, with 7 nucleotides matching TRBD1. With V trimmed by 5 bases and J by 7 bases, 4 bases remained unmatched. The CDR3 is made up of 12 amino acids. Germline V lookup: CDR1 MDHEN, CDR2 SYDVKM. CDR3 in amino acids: CASSRGQIEAFF. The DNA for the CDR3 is TGTGCCAGCAGTAGGGGACAGATTGAAGCTTTCTTT. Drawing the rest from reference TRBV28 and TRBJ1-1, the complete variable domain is DVKVTQSSRYLVKRTGEKVFLECVQDMDHENMFWYRQDPGLGLRLIYFSYDVKMKEKGDIPEGYSVSREKKERFSLILESASTNQTSMYLCASSRGQIEAFFGQGTRLTVV.

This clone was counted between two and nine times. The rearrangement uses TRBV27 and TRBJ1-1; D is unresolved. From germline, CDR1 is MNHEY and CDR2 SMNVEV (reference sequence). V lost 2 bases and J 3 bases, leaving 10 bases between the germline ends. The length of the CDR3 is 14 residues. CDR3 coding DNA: TGTGCCAGCAGTTTAGCCTATCGGGACACTGAAGCTTTCTTT. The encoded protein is CASSLAYRDTEAFF.

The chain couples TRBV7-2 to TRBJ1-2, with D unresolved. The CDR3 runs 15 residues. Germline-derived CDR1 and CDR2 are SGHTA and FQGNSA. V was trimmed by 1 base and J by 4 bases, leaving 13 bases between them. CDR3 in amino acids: CASSLGRERGYGYTF. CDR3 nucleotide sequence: TGTGCCAGCAGCTTAGGGCGAGAGCGGGGCTATGGCTACACCTTC. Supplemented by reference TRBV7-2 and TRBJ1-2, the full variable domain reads GAGVSQSPSNKVTEKGKDVELRCDPISGHTALYWYRQSLGQGLEFLIYFQGNSAPDKSGLPSDRFSAERTGGSVSTLTIQRTQQEDSAVYLCASSLGRERGYGYTFGSGTRLTVV.

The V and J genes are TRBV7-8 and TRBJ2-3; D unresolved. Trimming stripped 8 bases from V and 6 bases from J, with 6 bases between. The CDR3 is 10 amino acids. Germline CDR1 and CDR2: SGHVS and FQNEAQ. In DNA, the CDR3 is TGTGCCAGCTCCGGGGATACGCAGTATTTT. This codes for CASSGDTQYF.

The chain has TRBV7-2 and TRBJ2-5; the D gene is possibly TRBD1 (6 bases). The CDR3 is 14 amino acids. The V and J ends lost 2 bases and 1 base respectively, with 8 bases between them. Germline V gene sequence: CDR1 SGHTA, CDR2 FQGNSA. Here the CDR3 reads CASSLTGFQETQYF. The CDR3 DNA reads TGTGCCAGCAGCTTAACAGGGTTCCAAGAGACCCAGTACTTC.

The CDR3 spells CASSGHETQYF. The CDR3, as DNA: TGTGCCAGCAGTGGACATGAGACCCAGTACTTC. J is TRBJ2-5 and V is TRBV6-1; no clear D. CDR3 length: 11 amino acids. Germline V lookup: CDR1 MNHNS, CDR2 SASEGT. V was clipped by 4 bases and J by 5 bases, with 5 bases between them.

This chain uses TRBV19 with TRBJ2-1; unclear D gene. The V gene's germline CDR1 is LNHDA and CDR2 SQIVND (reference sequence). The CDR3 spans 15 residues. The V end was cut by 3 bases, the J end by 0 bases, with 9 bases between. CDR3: CASSIPGSSYNEQFF. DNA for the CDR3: TGTGCCAGTAGTATCCCAGGCAGCTCCTACAATGAGCAGTTCTTC.

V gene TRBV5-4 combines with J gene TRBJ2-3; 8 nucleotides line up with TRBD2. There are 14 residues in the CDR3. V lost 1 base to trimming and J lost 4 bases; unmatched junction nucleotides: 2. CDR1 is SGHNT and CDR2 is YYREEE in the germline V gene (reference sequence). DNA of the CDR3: TGTGCCAGCAGCTTGTCGGGAGGGCCAGATACGCAGTATTTT. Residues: CASSLSGGPDTQYF.

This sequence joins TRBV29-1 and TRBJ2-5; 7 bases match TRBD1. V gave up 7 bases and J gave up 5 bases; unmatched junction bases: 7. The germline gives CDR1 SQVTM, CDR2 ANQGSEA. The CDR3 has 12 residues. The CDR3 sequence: CSDRQGFETQYF. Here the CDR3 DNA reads TGCAGCGACAGACAGGGTTTTGAGACCCAGTACTTC.

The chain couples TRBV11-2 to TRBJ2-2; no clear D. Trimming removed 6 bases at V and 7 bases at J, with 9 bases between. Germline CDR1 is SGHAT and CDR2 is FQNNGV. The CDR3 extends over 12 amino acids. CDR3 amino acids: CASRAPNGELFF. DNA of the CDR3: TGTGCCAGCAGGGCCCCCAACGGGGAGCTGTTTTTT.

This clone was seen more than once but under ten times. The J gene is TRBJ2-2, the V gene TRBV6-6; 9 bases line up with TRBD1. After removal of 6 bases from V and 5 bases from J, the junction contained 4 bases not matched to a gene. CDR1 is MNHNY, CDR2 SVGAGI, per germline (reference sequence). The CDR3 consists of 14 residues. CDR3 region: CASSLTGGTGELFF. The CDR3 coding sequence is TGTGCCAGCAGCCTGACAGGGGGTACCGGGGAGCTGTTTTTT.

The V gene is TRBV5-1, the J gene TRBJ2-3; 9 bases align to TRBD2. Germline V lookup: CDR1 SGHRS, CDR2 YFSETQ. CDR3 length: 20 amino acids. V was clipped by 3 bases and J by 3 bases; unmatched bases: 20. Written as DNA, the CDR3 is TGCGCCAGCAGCTGGCCGCGGTTACTAGCGGGCACCTTTAAGACAGATACGCAGTATTTT. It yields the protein CASSWPRLLAGTFKTDTQYF.

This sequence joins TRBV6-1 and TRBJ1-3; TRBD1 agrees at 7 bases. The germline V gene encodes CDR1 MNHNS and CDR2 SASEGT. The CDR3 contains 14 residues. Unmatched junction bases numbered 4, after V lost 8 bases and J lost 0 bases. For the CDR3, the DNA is TGTGCCAGCCAGGGGGTGATCTCTGGAAACACCATATATTTT. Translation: CASQGVISGNTIYF.

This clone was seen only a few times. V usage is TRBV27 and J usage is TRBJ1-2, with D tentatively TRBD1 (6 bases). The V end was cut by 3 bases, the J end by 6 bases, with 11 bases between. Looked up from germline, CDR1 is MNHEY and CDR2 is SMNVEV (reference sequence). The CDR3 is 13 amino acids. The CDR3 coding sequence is TGTGCCAGCAGTTTTTGGGGGGGCGATGGCTACACCTTC. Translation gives CASSFWGGDGYTF.

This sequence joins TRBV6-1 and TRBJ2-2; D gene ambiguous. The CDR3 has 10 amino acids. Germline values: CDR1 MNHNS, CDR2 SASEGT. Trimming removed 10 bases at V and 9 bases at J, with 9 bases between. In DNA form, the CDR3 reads TGTGCCACCCTGCACAGGGAGCTGTTTTTT. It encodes CATLHRELFF.

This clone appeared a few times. CDR3 nucleotide sequence: TGCGCCACCACGGAGGGTCTCTGGGGCAATGAGCAGTTCTTC. It encodes CATTEGLWGNEQFF. This chain links TRBV5-1 with TRBJ2-1; D perhaps matches TRBD2 (6 bases). CDR1 SGHRS and CDR2 YFSETQ come from the germline V gene. The ends were cut back, 9 bases at V and 6 bases at J, with 19 bases in the middle. CDR3 length equals 14 residues.

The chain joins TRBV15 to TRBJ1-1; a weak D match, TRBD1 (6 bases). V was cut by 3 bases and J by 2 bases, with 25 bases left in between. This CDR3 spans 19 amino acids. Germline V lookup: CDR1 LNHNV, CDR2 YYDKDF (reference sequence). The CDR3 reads CATSRERGGARGQNTEAFF. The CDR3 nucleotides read TGTGCCACCAGCAGGGAACGGGGGGGGGCCCGGGGACAAAACACTGAAGCTTTCTTT.

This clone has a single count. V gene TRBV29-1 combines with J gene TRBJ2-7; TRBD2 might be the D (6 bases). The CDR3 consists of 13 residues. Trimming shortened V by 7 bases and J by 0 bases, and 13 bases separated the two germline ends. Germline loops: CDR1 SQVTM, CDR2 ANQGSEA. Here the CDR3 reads CSASEGRSYEQYF. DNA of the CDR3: TGCAGCGCTAGCGAGGGCCGCTCCTACGAGCAGTACTTC.

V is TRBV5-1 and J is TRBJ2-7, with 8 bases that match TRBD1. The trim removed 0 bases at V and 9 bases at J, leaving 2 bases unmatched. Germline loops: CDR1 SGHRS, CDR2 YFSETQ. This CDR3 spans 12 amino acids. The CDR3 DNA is TGCGCCAGCAGCTTGGAACAGGGGGGGCAGTACTTC. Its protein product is CASSLEQGGQYF.

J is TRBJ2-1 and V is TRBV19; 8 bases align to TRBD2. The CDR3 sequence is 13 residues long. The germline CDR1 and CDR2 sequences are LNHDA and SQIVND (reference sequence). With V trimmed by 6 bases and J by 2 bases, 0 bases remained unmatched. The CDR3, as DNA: TGTGCCAGTAGCGGGAGGGCCTACAATGAGCAGTTCTTC. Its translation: CASSGRAYNEQFF.

CDR3 bases: TGTGCCAGCAGCGTAGGAGGACATAGTTTTGGAGGGGAGACCCAGTACTTC. Protein product: CASSVGGHSFGGETQYF. The V and J genes are TRBV9 and TRBJ2-5; possible D gene TRBD2, 6 bases. The CDR3 contains 17 residues. V lost 0 bases to trimming and J lost 5 bases, with 20 bases between them. Germline loops: CDR1 SGDLS, CDR2 YYNGEE.

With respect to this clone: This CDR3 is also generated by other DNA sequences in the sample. CDR3 sequence (DNA): TGTGCCAGCAGTCCTACGGTGAACACTGAAGCTTTCTTT. Its translation: CASSPTVNTEAFF. This chain uses TRBV6-5 with TRBJ1-1; D call uncertain. The V end lost 5 bases, the J end lost 0 bases, and 7 bases lay between the germline ends. The V gene's germline CDR1 is MNHEY and CDR2 SVGAGI. The CDR3 has 13 residues.